This TCR beta chain originates from a study of OX40 agonist ivuxolimab in advanced cancers. Turning to the study itself: Ivuxolimab, an antibody acting as an agonist of OX40 (CD134), was used to treat patients. Partial responses, seen in three patients, involved one hepatocellular carcinoma and two cutaneous melanomas.

As regards this clone: Antigen unknown.

This CDR3 is built from 13 residues. Germline V gene lookup returns CDR1 SGHDN and CDR2 FVKESK. Deletions cut 0 bases from V and 3 bases from J, with 3 bases between. General observations from the study: The average count of expanded clones was higher among CD8+ T cells than among CD4+. At 0.1 to 3.0 mg/kg and by week 6, clonal expansion occurred in CD4+ and CD8+ blood T cells.

The table came from immunoSEQ multiplex PCR; TCRdb's copy has only in-frame clones and leaves some out. The table lists over 85,000 clones, more than 85% of them singletons. This receptor was taken from an adult with an advanced solid tumor such as melanoma, head and neck, liver or kidney cancer. The V call is TRBV14, the J call TRBJ1-5; D unclear. The source was CD4+ or CD8+ T cells sorted from blood, collected in a trial of the OX40 agonist ivuxolimab. The CDR3 region has the DNA TGTGCCAGCAGCCAAGACCTCAATCAGCCCCAGCATTTT. Its translation is CASSQDLNQPQHF.